The clone carrying this T cell receptor (beta chain) was seen many times. Its cognate antigen is unknown. The CDR3 goes on 3 residues after the read ends, and that part is filled in from the germline J gene. Method: immunoSEQ multiplex PCR; TCRdb's copy keeps in-frame clones and lacks some. There are about 23,000 clones in the sample, none observed a single time. Germline values: CDR1 SGHTA, CDR2 FQGTGA. Trimming left V 5 bases short and J 8 bases short, with 12 bases between. There are 13 residues in the CDR3. The data stem from a study of T cell clonality in common variable immunodeficiency. Findings and limits, study-wide: Common variable immunodeficiency TCR beta sequences reportedly had fewer deletions and N-nucleotide insertions. CVID patient heterogeneity limited repertoire-clinical complication correlations. Shared TCRbeta clones were fewer between CVID subjects than controls.

Source material: peripheral blood mononuclear cells. J is TRBJ1-4 and V is TRBV7-3, with unresolved D. The TCR was taken from a human donor with common variable immunodeficiency. The CDR3 DNA, read in part, is TGTGCCAGCAGCCCAGAGCCGGGGGAAAAA. It translates to CASSPEPGEK. Given in full, the CDR3 is CASSPEPGEKLFF.